These 25 T cell receptor beta chains originate from one sample sequenced in a study of STAT3 mutations in large granular lymphocyte leukemia. General study results and limits: Every T-cell large granular lymphocyte leukemia patient had at least one immunodominant TCR beta clonotype.

Their specific antigens are unknown. Repertoires were generated with immunoSEQ multiplex PCR, while TCRdb's copy carries only in-frame clones and drops some. The sample lists about 4,700 clones, around 55% seen once, with 60% in the top ten. The material sequenced was peripheral blood mononuclear cells. These receptors were collected from a male patient between 45 and 60 years old with T-cell large granular lymphocyte leukemia. Some clones in this sample may be carry-over from other donors' samples.

This clone has only a few counts. The rearrangement joins TRBV6-5 to TRBJ2-5; weak D call: TRBD2 (5 bases). Trimming stripped 2 bases from V and 5 bases from J, with 6 bases between. This CDR3 is built from 12 residues. Germline CDR1 MNHEY, CDR2 SVGAGI. CDR3 loop: CASSYERETQYF. CDR3 nucleotides: TGTGCCAGCAGTTACGAGCGGGAGACCCAGTACTTC.

This clone was detected only a few times. CDR3 coding DNA: TGTGCCAGCAGCATGGATGGCGGGAGAGTGTTGGAGACCCAGTACTTC. Protein product: CASSMDGGRVLETQYF. The V and J genes are TRBV5-6 and TRBJ2-5, with TRBD2 matching over 7 bases. CDR1 is SGHDT and CDR2 is YYEEEE in the germline V gene. J gave up 5 bases and V 4 bases, and 14 bases lay outside the gene matches. The CDR3 contains 16 residues.

V gene TRBV29-1 combines with J gene TRBJ1-2; D may be TRBD1 (5 bases). The ends were cut back, 4 bases at V and 7 bases at J, with 22 bases in the middle. The length of the CDR3 is 15 residues. Germline V gene sequence: CDR1 SQVTM, CDR2 ANQGSEA. The CDR3 bases are TGCAGCGTTGGCCCAACGCGGGAACTGGGGGGTGGCTACACCTTC. This gives the protein CSVGPTRELGGGYTF.

The J gene is TRBJ1-1, the V gene TRBV18; 7 nucleotides align to TRBD1. CDR1 and CDR2 from the germline V gene are KGHSH and LQKENI. This CDR3 contains 15 residues. With V trimmed by 3 bases and J by 4 bases, 8 bases remained unmatched. CDR3 nucleotide sequence: TGTGCCAGCTCACCTTTGGGACAGCCGATCACTGAAGCTTTCTTT. Encoded protein: CASSPLGQPITEAFF.

This clone turned up a few times. The chain uses TRBV7-9 and TRBJ2-5; 9 positions agree with TRBD1. The germline CDR1 and CDR2 sequences are SEHNR and FQNEAQ (reference sequence). Unmatched junction bases numbered 7, after V lost 6 bases and J lost 5 bases. The CDR3 is 14 residues long. The CDR3, as DNA: TGTGCCAGCAGGGCCCCGACAGGGGGTGAGACCCAGTACTTC. Protein: CASRAPTGGETQYF. Filled out from reference TRBV7-9 and TRBJ2-5, the complete variable domain reads DTGVSQNPRHKITKRGQNVTFRCDPISEHNRLYWYRQTLGQGPEFLTYFQNEAQLEKSRLLSDRFSAERPKGSFSTLEIQRTEQGDSAMYLCASRAPTGGETQYFGPGTRLLVL.

This clone was seen only once. The chain is built from TRBV6-5 and TRBJ1-5, with D perhaps matching TRBD1 (5 bases). Germline CDR1 MNHEY, CDR2 SVGAGI. The CDR3 is 15 amino acids. The V gene lost 5 bases and the J gene lost 0 bases, with 11 bases spanning the gap. CDR3 amino acids: CASSRQPYSNQPQHF. CDR3 in DNA: TGTGCCAGCAGTCGACAGCCCTATAGCAATCAGCCCCAGCATTTT.

V and J are TRBV19 and TRBJ2-7; D ambiguous. The CDR3 totals 13 residues. V lost 1 base to trimming and J lost 5 bases, with 9 bases between them. Germline CDR1 LNHDA, CDR2 SQIVND (reference sequence). CDR3 sequence: CASSIGWANEQYF. The DNA of the CDR3 is TGTGCCAGTAGTATAGGGTGGGCGAACGAGCAGTACTTC.

CDR3 nucleotide sequence: TGCAGCGTGGGTGACAGGGATACGCAGTATTTT. Protein product: CSVGDRDTQYF. This rearrangement joins TRBV29-1 to TRBJ2-3; tentative D call: TRBD1 (6 bases). With 6 bases removed from V and 6 bases from J, the gap between germline ends came to 10 bases. CDR3 length equals 11 residues. In germline, CDR1 is SQVTM, CDR2 ANQGSEA.

V and J are TRBV7-9 and TRBJ1-1; D unresolved. Germline values: CDR1 SEHNR, CDR2 FQNEAQ (reference sequence). The length of the CDR3 is 12 residues. With 5 bases removed from V and 7 bases from J, the gap between germline ends came to 11 bases. The CDR3 nucleotides are TGTGCCAGCAGCCCGGGCGGGGATGAAGCTTTCTTT. Translation: CASSPGGDEAFF.

The rearrangement uses TRBV30 and TRBJ2-4; weak D call: TRBD2 (6 bases). Deletions cut 5 bases from V and 6 bases from J, with 14 bases between. The CDR3 length is 13 residues. Germline V gene sequence: CDR1 GTSNPN, CDR2 SVGIG (reference sequence). The CDR3 DNA sequence: TGTGCCTGGGAAGGGGAGGTGGGAAACATTCAGTACTTC. Protein product: CAWEGEVGNIQYF.

V usage is TRBV30 and J usage is TRBJ1-2; a weak D match, TRBD1 (5 bases). Per the germline V gene, CDR1 is GTSNPN and CDR2 is SVGIG (reference sequence). Trimming pared 0 bases from V and 6 bases from J, leaving 17 bases between. CDR3 length equals 15 residues. CDR3 loop: CAWSVGAGGVDGYTF. The CDR3, as DNA: TGTGCCTGGAGTGTAGGGGCCGGCGGGGTGGATGGCTACACCTTC.

The J gene is TRBJ2-3, the V gene TRBV5-1, with D tentatively TRBD1 (5 bases). The CDR3 runs 15 residues. V was pared by 4 bases and J by 3 bases, with 15 bases between. Germline CDR1 is SGHRS and CDR2 is YFSETQ. This chain's CDR3 is CASSITGPLTDTQYF. CDR3 nucleotides: TGCGCCAGCAGCATAACAGGCCCACTTACAGATACGCAGTATTTT.

The chain employs TRBV30 and TRBJ2-3; 7 bases are shared with TRBD1. V lost 0 bases and J lost 3; bases outside the gene matches: 3. The CDR3 is 14 amino acids. CDR1 and CDR2 (germline): GTSNPN, SVGIG (reference sequence). CDR3 DNA sequence: TGTGCCTGGAGTGTTAAGGGGGCGACAGATACGCAGTATTTT. Its protein product is CAWSVKGATDTQYF.

CDR3 DNA: TGTGCCAGCTCGCTCTCAGCAGGAGGGGTTGACGGCTACACCTTC. Its translation is CASSLSAGGVDGYTF. J is TRBJ1-2 and V is TRBV18, with a weak D call TRBD1 (5 bases). Per germline, CDR1 KGHSH and CDR2 LQKENI. The CDR3 covers 15 residues. Trimming stripped 6 bases from V and 8 bases from J, with 22 bases between.

The V gene is TRBV7-9, the J gene TRBJ2-3; 10 bases line up with TRBD2. Germline-derived CDR1 and CDR2 are SEHNR and FQNEAQ (reference sequence). The junction had 11 bases not matched to a gene; V was cut back by 5 bases and J by 6 bases. The CDR3 runs 16 residues. The CDR3 protein is CASSLGFLAGGDTQYF. CDR3 bases: TGTGCCAGCAGCCTAGGGTTCTTAGCGGGAGGTGATACGCAGTATTTT.

The chain joins TRBV19 to TRBJ2-5; TRBD2 matches at 11 bases. The CDR3 covers 15 residues. With V trimmed by 5 bases and J by 2 bases, 4 bases remained unmatched. CDR1 and CDR2 (germline): LNHDA, SQIVND (reference sequence). CDR3: CASSRTSGPQETQYF. For the CDR3, the DNA is TGTGCCAGTAGTCGGACTAGCGGGCCACAAGAGACCCAGTACTTC.

This clone was counted a few times. The chain employs TRBV27 and TRBJ2-7, with 8 bases aligning to TRBD2. Germline CDR1 and CDR2: MNHEY and SMNVEV (reference sequence). The CDR3 has 13 residues. V shed 5 bases and J 1 base; nucleotides not matched to a gene: 1. CDR3 DNA: TGTGCCAGCAGTCCGGGAGGGTCCTACGAGCAGTACTTC. Its protein is CASSPGGSYEQYF.

The V and J genes are TRBV5-5 and TRBJ1-1; no clear D gene. Germline loops: CDR1 SGHKS, CDR2 YYEKEE (reference sequence). This CDR3 spans 14 amino acids. V shed 0 bases and J shed 4 bases, with 10 bases lying between them. The CDR3 DNA reads as TGTGCCAGCAGCTTGGATCTTATGGGCACTGAAGCTTTCTTT. It translates to CASSLDLMGTEAFF.

V gene TRBV7-9 combines with J gene TRBJ2-7, with 7 bases identical to TRBD1. CDR3 length equals 13 residues. V was clipped by 11 bases and J by 6 bases; unmatched bases: 13. CDR1 is SEHNR, CDR2 FQNEAQ, per germline (reference sequence). The CDR3 region is CAGQGGGFGEQYF. The CDR3 coding sequence is TGTGCCGGCCAAGGGGGCGGGTTCGGCGAGCAGTACTTC. The variable domain in full, with the rest retrieved from reference TRBV7-9 and TRBJ2-7, is DTGVSQNPRHKITKRGQNVTFRCDPISEHNRLYWYRQTLGQGPEFLTYFQNEAQLEKSRLLSDRFSAERPKGSFSTLEIQRTEQGDSAMYLCAGQGGGFGEQYFGPGTRLTVT.

V usage is TRBV2 and J usage is TRBJ2-7, with 9 bases that match TRBD2. V lost 3 bases to trimming and J lost 5 bases; unmatched junction nucleotides: 5. This CDR3 has 14 amino acids. Per germline, CDR1 SNHLY and CDR2 FYNNEI. The CDR3 bases are TGTGCCAGCAGTGACTCTAGCGGGACCGACGAGCAGTACTTC. Encoded protein: CASSDSSGTDEQYF.

The table lists this clone with a few counts. The chain is built from TRBV5-1 and TRBJ2-7, with 10 bases fitting TRBD2. The CDR3 consists of 14 residues. CDR1 and CDR2 (germline): SGHRS, YFSETQ. V was pared by 0 bases and J by 3 bases, with 0 bases of the junction left unmatched. The CDR3 spells CASSLASGSYEQYF. As DNA, the CDR3 is TGCGCCAGCAGCTTGGCTAGCGGGAGCTACGAGCAGTACTTC.

The chain links TRBV18 to TRBJ2-1; 11 bases map to TRBD2. The junction had 8 bases not matched to a gene; V was cut back by 5 bases and J by 2 bases. Per germline, CDR1 KGHSH and CDR2 LQKENI. CDR3 length equals 17 residues. As DNA, the CDR3 is TGTGCCAGCTCAACTCCGGGACTAGCGGTCCCCTACAATGAGCAGTTCTTC. Its protein is CASSTPGLAVPYNEQFF.

The rearrangement joins TRBV28 to TRBJ2-1; a weak D match, TRBD2 (7 bases). This CDR3 is 15 amino acids long. In germline, CDR1 is MDHEN, CDR2 SYDVKM. With 5 bases removed from V and 5 bases from J, the gap between germline ends came to 16 bases. The CDR3 DNA follows: TGTGCCAGCAGTCCTGGGGGGGACATCAACAATGAGCAGTTCTTC. Protein sequence: CASSPGGDINNEQFF.

This clone was detected only a few times. The CDR3 DNA follows: TGTGCCAGCAGTTACGGGATAGAGGGCAATCAGCCCCAGCATTTT. Amino acid sequence: CASSYGIEGNQPQHF. This chain connects TRBV6-5 to TRBJ1-5; D gene uncertain. The germline V gene has CDR1 MNHEY and CDR2 SVGAGI. Trimming removed 2 bases at V and 2 bases at J, with 10 bases between. The CDR3 length is 15 residues.

The chain recombines TRBV30 with TRBJ2-1; 9 bases line up with TRBD1. The CDR3 totals 13 residues. Germline CDR1 GTSNPN, CDR2 SVGIG (reference sequence). This CDR3 reads CAHTNRGQDEQFF. The CDR3 DNA reads TGTGCTCACACGAACAGGGGGCAGGATGAGCAGTTCTTC.